Listed here are 10 T cell receptor beta chains from one sample, sequenced in a study of blood T cells in healthy people across ages. Together with a sample-barcoded 5' primer, a J-beta primer mix was included in a second PCR lasting roughly 6 to 12 cycles. In TCRdb, the 5' RACE reads were re-called with MiXCR into one record per CDR3 protein. The table includes about 730,000 distinct CDR3 sequences, more than 40% detected once. Sequenced input: blood. These receptors all stem from a woman aged 60 to 75 in good health.

V gene TRBV7-9 combines with J gene TRBJ2-3; 11 bases align to TRBD2. Unmatched junction bases numbered 7, after V lost 5 bases and J lost 3 bases. Germline CDR1 SEHNR, CDR2 FQNEAQ (reference sequence). CDR3 length: 16 amino acids. The CDR3 region has the DNA TGTGCCAGCAGCAACCTAGCGGGGGGCGGGACAGATACGCAGTATTTT. This translates into CASSNLAGGGTDTQYF.

In this sample, this clonotype turned up many times. This chain joins TRBV29-1 and TRBJ2-1; 8 nucleotides line up with TRBD2. With 7 bases clipped from V and 1 base from J, the junction kept 6 bases outside the gene matches. The CDR3 sequence is 14 residues long. CDR1 is SQVTM, CDR2 ANQGSEA, per germline. The CDR3: CSESGTSSYNEQFF. In DNA, the CDR3 is TGCAGCGAGTCCGGGACTAGTTCCTACAATGAGCAGTTCTTC.

The rearrangement uses TRBV12-3 or TRBV12-4 and TRBJ1-2, with unresolved D. The V and J ends lost 3 bases and 2 bases respectively, with 7 bases between them. This CDR3 is built from 13 residues. This chain's CDR3 is CASSFARNYGYTF. The DNA of the CDR3 is TGTGCCAGCAGTTTCGCACGAAACTATGGCTACACCTTC.

This clonotype was picked up a small number of times. The CDR3 nucleotides read TGTGCCAGCAGTTACATGATTAGCGCTAGCGGGAGTGCGGGTGAGCAGTTCTTC. Amino acid sequence: CASSYMISASGSAGEQFF. J is TRBJ2-1 and V is TRBV6-5, with TRBD2 matching 10 bases. Germline CDR1 MNHEY, CDR2 SVGAGI. Trimming removed 2 bases from V and 9 bases from J; junction bases left unmatched: 16. The CDR3 runs to 18 residues.

The chain uses TRBV6-6 and TRBJ2-1; the match to TRBD2 covers 8 bases. V was pared by 5 bases and J by 6 bases, with 3 bases of the junction left unmatched. Per germline, CDR1 MNHNY and CDR2 SVGAGI (reference sequence). The CDR3 consists of 13 residues. CDR3 sequence: CASSAGTSNEQFF. In DNA, the CDR3 is TGTGCCAGCAGTGCCGGGACTAGCAATGAGCAGTTCTTC.

A word on this clonotype: The junction and the germline gene differ at one end; a read error may be behind it. The J gene is TRBJ2-1, the V gene TRBV7-9, with a possible D match to TRBD1 (7 bases). Looked up from germline, CDR1 is SEHNR and CDR2 is FQNEAQ (reference sequence). The CDR3 covers 14 residues. The CDR3 spells CASSPTGARDERFF. CDR3 DNA: TGTGCCAGCAGTCCAACAGGGGCGCGGGATGAGCGGTTCTTC. The whole variable domain, remainder taken from reference TRBV7-9 and TRBJ2-1, is DTGVSQNPRHKITKRGQNVTFRCDPISEHNRLYWYRQTLGQGPEFLTYFQNEAQLEKSRLLSDRFSAERPKGSFSTLEIQRTEQGDSAMYLCASSPTGARDERFFGPGTRLTVL.

This clonotype was observed a few times. The V gene is TRBV5-1, the J gene TRBJ1-1; 10 bases are shared with TRBD1. The ends lost 4 bases at V and 1 base at J; junction bases unmatched: 4. Germline V gene data show CDR1 as SGHRS and CDR2 as YFSETQ. This CDR3 is built from 15 residues. The CDR3: CASSGGTGANTEAFF. The CDR3 DNA reads TGCGCCAGCAGCGGAGGGACAGGGGCGAACACTGAAGCTTTCTTT. The full variable domain, rest sourced from reference TRBV5-1 and TRBJ1-1, is KAGVTQTPRYLIKTRGQQVTLSCSPISGHRSVSWYQQTPGQGLQFLFEYFSETQRNKGNFPGRFSGRQFSNSRSEMNVSTLELGDSALYLCASSGGTGANTEAFFGQGTRLTVV.

V and J are TRBV3-1 and TRBJ1-3; 7 positions match TRBD1. V shed 1 base, J shed 1 base, and the junction held 7 bases outside the gene matches. Germline CDR1 reads LGHDT; CDR2 reads YNNKEL (reference sequence). The CDR3 contains 17 residues. The CDR3 DNA is TGTGCCAGCAGCCAAGTTGGAGGGGGCGCGTCTGGAAACACCATATATTTT. This gives the protein CASSQVGGGASGNTIYF.

J is TRBJ1-1 and V is TRBV7-2; possibly TRBD1 for D (5 bases). This CDR3 has 15 residues. Germline loops: CDR1 SGHTA, CDR2 FQGNSA. Trimming took 5 bases from V and 2 from J, leaving 15 bases between them. CDR3: CASSPFRGVNTEAFF. CDR3 coding DNA: TGTGCCAGCAGCCCTTTTCGGGGGGTAAACACTGAAGCTTTCTTT.

In this sample, this clonotype turned up many times. The chain joins TRBV20-1 to TRBJ2-1, with D possibly called TRBD1 or TRBD2 (5 bases each). This CDR3 contains 14 residues. Looked up from germline, CDR1 is DFQATT and CDR2 is SNEGSKA (reference sequence). Trimming pared 5 bases from V and 10 bases from J, leaving 21 bases between. The CDR3 sequence: CSAAPGTHNGEQFF. Here the CDR3 DNA reads TGCAGTGCTGCTCCCGGGACCCACAATGGGGAGCAGTTCTTC.